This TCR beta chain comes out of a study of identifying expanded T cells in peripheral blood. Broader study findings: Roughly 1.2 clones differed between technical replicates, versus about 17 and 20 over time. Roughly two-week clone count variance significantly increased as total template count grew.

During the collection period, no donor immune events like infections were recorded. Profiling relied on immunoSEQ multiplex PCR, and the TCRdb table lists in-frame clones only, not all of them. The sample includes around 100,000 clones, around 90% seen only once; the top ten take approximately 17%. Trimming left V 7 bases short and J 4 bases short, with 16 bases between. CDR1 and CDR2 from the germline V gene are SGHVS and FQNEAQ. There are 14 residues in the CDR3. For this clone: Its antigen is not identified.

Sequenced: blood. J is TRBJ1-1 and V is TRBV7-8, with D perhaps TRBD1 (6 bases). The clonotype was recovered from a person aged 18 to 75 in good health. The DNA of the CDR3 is TGTGCCAGCACCAGTTATAGGGGGTTCACTGAAGCTTTCTTT. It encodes CASTSYRGFTEAFF.